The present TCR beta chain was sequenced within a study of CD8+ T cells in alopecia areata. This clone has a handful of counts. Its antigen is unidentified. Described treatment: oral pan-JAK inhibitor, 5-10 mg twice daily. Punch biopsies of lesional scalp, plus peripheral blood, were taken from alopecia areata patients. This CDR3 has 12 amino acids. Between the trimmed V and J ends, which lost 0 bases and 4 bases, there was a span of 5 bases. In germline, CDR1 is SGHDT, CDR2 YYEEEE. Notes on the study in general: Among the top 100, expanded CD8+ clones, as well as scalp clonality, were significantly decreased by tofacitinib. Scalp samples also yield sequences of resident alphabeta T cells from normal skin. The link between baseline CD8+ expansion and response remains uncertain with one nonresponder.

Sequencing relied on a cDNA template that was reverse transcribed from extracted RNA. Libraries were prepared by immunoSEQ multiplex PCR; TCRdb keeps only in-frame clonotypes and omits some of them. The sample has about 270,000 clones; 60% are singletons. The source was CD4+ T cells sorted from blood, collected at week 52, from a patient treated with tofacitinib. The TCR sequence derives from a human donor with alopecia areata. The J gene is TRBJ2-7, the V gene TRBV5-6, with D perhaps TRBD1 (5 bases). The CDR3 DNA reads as TGTGCCAGCAGCTTGGGACAGTACGAGCAGTACTTC. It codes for CASSLGQYEQYF. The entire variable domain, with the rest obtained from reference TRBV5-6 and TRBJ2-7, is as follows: DAGVTQSPTHLIKTRGQQVTLRCSPKSGHDTVSWYQQALGQGPQFIFQYYEEEERQRGNFPDRFSGHQFPNYSSELNVNALLLGDSALYLCASSLGQYEQYFGPGTRLTVT.